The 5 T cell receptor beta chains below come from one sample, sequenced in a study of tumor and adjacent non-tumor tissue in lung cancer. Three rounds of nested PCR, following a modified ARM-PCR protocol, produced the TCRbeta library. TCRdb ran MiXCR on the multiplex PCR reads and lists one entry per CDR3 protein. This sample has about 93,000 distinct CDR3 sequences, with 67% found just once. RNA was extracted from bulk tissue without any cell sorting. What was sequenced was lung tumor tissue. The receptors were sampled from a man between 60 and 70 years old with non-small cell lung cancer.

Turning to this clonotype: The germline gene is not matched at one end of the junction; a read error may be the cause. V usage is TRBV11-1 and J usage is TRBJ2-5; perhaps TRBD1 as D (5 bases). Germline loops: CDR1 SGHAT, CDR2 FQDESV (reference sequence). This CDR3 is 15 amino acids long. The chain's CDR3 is CVSSSPIGLGETQYF. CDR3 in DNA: TGTGTCAGCAGCTCCCCGATAGGCTTAGGGGAAACCCAGTACTTC.

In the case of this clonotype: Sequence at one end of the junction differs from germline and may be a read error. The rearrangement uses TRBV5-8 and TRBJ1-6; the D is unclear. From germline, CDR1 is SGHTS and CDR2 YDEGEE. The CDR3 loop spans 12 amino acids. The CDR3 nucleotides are TGTGTCAGCGGCTTAAGGAGATCACCCCTCCACTTT. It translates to CVSGLRRSPLHF.

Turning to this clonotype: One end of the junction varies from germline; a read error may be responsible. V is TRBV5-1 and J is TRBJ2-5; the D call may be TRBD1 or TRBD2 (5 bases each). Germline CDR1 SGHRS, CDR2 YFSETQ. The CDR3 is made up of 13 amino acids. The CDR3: CSSSLRGGETQYF. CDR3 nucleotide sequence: TGCTCCAGCAGCTTGAGGGGCGGTGAGACCCAGTACTTC. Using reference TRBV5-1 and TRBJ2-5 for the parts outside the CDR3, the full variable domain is KAGVTQTPRYLIKTRGQQVTLSCSPISGHRSVSWYQQTPGQGLQFLFEYFSETQRNKGNFPGRFSGRQFSNSRSEMNVSTLELGDSALYLCSSSLRGGETQYFGPGTRLLVL.

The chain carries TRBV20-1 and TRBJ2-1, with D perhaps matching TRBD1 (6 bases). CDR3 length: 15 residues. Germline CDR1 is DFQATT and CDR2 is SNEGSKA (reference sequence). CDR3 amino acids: CIDRTDRLSYNEQFF. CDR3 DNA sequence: TGCATTGATAGGACCGACAGGTTATCCTACAATGAGCAGTTCTTC.

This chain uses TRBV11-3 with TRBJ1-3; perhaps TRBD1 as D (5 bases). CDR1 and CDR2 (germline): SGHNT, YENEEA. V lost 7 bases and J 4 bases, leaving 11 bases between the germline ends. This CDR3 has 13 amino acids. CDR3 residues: CASTNRDGNTIYF. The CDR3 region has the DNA TGTGCCAGCACTAACCGGGACGGAAACACCATATATTTT. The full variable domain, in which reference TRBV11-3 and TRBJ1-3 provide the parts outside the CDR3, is EAGVVQSPRYKIIEKKQPVAFWCNPISGHNTLYWYLQNLGQGPELLIRYENEEAVDDSQLPKDRFSAERLKGVDSTLKIQPAELGDSAVYLCASTNRDGNTIYFGEGSWLTVV.